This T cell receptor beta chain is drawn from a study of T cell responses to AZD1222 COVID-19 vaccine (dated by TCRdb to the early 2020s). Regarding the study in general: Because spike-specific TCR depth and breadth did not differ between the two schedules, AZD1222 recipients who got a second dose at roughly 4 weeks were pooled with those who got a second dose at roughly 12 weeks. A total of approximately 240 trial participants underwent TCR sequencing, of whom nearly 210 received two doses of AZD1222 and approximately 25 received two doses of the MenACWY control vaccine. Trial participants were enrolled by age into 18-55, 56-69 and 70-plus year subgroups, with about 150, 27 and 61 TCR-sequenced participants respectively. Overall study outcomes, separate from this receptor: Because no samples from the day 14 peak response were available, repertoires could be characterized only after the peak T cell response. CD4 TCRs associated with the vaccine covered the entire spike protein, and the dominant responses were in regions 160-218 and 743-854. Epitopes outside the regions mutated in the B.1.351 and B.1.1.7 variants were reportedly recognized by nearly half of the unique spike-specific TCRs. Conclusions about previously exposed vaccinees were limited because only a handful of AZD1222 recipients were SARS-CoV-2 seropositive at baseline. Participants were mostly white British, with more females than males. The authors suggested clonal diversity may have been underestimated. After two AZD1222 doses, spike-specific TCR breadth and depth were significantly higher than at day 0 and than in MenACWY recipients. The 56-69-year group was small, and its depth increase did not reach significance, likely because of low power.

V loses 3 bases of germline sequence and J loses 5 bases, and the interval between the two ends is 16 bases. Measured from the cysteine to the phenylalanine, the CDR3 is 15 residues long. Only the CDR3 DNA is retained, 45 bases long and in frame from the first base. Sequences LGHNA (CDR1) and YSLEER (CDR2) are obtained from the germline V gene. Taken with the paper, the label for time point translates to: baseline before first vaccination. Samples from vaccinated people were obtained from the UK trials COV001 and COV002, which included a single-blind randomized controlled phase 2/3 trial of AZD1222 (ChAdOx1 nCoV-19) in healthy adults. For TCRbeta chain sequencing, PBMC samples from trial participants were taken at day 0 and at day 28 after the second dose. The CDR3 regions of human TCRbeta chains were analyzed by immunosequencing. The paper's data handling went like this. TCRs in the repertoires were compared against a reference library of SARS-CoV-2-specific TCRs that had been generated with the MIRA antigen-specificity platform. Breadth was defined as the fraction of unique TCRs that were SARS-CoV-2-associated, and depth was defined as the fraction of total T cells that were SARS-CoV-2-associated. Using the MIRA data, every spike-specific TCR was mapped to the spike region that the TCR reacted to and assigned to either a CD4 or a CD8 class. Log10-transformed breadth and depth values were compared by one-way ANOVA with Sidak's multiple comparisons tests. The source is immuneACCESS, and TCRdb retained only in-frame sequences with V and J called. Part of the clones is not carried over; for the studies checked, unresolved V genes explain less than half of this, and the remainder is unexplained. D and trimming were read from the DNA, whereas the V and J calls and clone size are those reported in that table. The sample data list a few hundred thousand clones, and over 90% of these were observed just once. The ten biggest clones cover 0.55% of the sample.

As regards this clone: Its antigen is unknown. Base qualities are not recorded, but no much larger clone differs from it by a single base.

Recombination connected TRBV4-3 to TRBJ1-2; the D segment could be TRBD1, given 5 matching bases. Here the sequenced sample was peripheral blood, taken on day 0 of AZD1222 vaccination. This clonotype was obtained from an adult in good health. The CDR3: CASSQGVDGRYGYTF. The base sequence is TGCGCCAGCAGCCAGGGGGTGGACGGACGTTATGGCTACACCTTC.